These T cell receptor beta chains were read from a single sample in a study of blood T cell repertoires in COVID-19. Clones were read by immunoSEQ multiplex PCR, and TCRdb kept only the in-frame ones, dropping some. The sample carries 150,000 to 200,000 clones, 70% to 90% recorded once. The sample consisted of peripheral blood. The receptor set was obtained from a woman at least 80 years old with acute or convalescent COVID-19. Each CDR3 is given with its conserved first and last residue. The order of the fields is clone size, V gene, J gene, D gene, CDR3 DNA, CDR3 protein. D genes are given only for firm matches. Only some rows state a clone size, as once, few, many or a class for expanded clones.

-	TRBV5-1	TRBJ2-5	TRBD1	TGCGCCAGCAGCTTGGGTGGTGGCAGGGGGCAAGAGACCCAGTACTTC	CASSLGGGRGQETQYF
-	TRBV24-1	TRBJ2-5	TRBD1	TGTGCCACCAGTGATCGGACAGGGGACCAAGAGACCCAGTACTTC	CATSDRTGDQETQYF
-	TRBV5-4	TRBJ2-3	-	TGTGCCAGCAGCCTTTACACAGATACGCAGTATTTT	CASSLYTDTQYF
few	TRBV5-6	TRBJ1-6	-	TGTGCCAGCAGCTTGCCACAGTTCTATAATTCACCCCTCCACTTT	CASSLPQFYNSPLHF
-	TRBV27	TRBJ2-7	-	TGTGCCAGCGGAAAGGGGACTGGCCCTCGGGAGCAGTACTTC	CASGKGTGPREQYF
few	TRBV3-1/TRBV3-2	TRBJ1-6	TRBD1	TGTGCCAGCAGCCAGGGACAGGATAATTCACCCCTCCACTTT	CASSQGQDNSPLHF
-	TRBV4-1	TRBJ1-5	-	TGCGCCAGCAGCTACTACCCCCGGACAGATAATCAGCCCCAGCATTTT	CASSYYPRTDNQPQHF
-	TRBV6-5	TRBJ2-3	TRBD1	TGTGCCAGCAGTCTACAGGGGCGAAGCACAGATACGCAGTATTTT	CASSLQGRSTDTQYF
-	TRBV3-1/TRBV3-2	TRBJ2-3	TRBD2	TGTGCCAGCAGCCAGCTCCGACTAGCGGGGTTGTCTAGCACAGATACGCAGTATTTT	CASSQLRLAGLSSTDTQYF
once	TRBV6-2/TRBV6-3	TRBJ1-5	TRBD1	TGTGCCAGCAGTCCGGGACAGGGGAGCAATCAGCCCCAGCATTTT	CASSPGQGSNQPQHF
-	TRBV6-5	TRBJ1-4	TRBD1	TGTGCCAGCAGTTACTCGAACAGGGGGGATGAAAAACTGTTTTTT	CASSYSNRGDEKLFF
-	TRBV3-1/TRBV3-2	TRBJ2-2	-	TGTGCCAGCAGCCAAGATACCCCCAATGGAGGGGCCGAGTTCACCGGGGAGCTGTTTTTT	CASSQDTPNGGAEFTGELFF
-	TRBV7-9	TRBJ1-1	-	TGTGCCAGCAGCTTAGTGCGGGGAAAGAACACTGAAGCTTTCTTT	CASSLVRGKNTEAFF
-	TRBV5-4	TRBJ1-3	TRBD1	TGTGCCAGCAGTCTTGGACAGGCGACGGGAAACACCATATATTTT	CASSLGQATGNTIYF
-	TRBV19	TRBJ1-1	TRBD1	TGTGCCAGTAGTATCCGGGACAGGGGGAACACTGAAGCTTTCTTT	CASSIRDRGNTEAFF
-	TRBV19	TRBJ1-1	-	TGTGCCAGTAGTACAAGAGCCGGGTTAAACTCTGAAGCTTTCTTT	CASSTRAGLNSEAFF
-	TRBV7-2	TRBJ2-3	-	TGTGCCAGCAGCTTATTTCGTCGTTTCCAGTATTTT	CASSLFRRFQYF
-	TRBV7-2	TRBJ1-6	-	TGTGCCAGCAGCTTAGTCCGGGTTAATTCACCCCTCCACTTT	CASSLVRVNSPLHF
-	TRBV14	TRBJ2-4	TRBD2	TGTGCCAGCAGCCCGTGGGGGGGGACTAAAAACATTCAGTACTTC	CASSPWGGTKNIQYF
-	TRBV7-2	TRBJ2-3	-	TGTGCCAGCAGCTTAAGGAAAGGGGGCACAGATACGCAGTATTTT	CASSLRKGGTDTQYF
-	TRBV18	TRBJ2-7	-	TGTGCCAGCTCACCGTCGGCGGGACAGTCCTACGAGCAGTACTTC	CASSPSAGQSYEQYF
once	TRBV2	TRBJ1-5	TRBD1	TGTGCCAGCAGCGTCGACAGGGGAAGTCAGCCCCAGCATTTT	CASSVDRGSQPQHF
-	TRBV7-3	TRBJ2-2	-	TGTGCCAGCAGCTCCGCAACGGGGGTAGGGAACACCGGGGAGCTGTTTTTT	CASSSATGVGNTGELFF
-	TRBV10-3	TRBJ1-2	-	TGTGCCATCAAGGCGGGGGAAGTAGGCTACACCTTC	CAIKAGEVGYTF
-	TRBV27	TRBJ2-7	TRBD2	TGTGCCAGCAGTTTATCGATTTGGGGGGGCTACGAGCAGTACTTC	CASSLSIWGGYEQYF
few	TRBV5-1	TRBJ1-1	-	TGCGCCAGCAGCTTGGCCGCAGGGCTAACAACTGAAGCTTTCTTT	CASSLAAGLTTEAFF
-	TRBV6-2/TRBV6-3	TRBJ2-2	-	TGTGCCAGCAGTTATTATCCGGGGGGCCAGTATACCGGGGAGCTGTTTTTT	CASSYYPGGQYTGELFF
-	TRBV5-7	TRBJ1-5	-	TGTGCCAGCAGCTTGTCGGAGTGTGGTCAGCCCCAGCATTTT	CASSLSECGQPQHF
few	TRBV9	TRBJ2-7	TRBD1	TGTGCCAGCAGCCCCCGGGACAGGGTGGGATACGAGCAGTACTTC	CASSPRDRVGYEQYF
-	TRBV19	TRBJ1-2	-	TGTGCCAGTAGTATTCAGGGGCTCTCTAGAGGCTACACCTTC	CASSIQGLSRGYTF
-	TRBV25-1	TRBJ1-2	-	TGTGCCAGCAGAGATTCGGGGAGCTATGGCTACACCTTC	CASRDSGSYGYTF
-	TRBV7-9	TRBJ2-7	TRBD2	TGTGCCAGCAGTCGTCTGAGGACTAGCGTTTTCCCCTCCGAGCAGTACTTC	CASSRLRTSVFPSEQYF
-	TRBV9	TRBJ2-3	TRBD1	TGTGCCAGCAGCCCACGGACAGGGAAAGATACGCAGTATTTT	CASSPRTGKDTQYF
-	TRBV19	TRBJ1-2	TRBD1	TGTGCCAGTAGTGTCCCCGGGACAGGGGCCCTCTATGGCTACACCTTC	CASSVPGTGALYGYTF
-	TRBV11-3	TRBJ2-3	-	TGTGCCAGCAGCTTAGGGCGGGGGCGCCGCACAGATACGCAGTATTTT	CASSLGRGRRTDTQYF
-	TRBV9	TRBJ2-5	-	TGTGCCAGCAGCCCCGCGCGGGCTTCCCAAGAGACCCAGTACTTC	CASSPARASQETQYF
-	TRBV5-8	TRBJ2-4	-	TGTGCCAGCAGCTTAACCTCAGGAAAAGACAAAAACATTCAGTACTTC	CASSLTSGKDKNIQYF
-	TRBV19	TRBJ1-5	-	TGTGCCAGTAGTGCGGGGAGGGATCAGCCCCAGCATTTT	CASSAGRDQPQHF
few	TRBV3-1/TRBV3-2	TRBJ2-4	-	TGTGCCAGCACCAGAACGAGGGGGTTGTCCAAAAACATTCAGTACTTC	CASTRTRGLSKNIQYF
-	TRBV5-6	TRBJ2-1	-	TGTGCCAGCAGCTTGGCCCCGGGGGGCACCTACAATGAGCAGTTCTTC	CASSLAPGGTYNEQFF
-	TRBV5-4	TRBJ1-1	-	TGTGCCAGCCACCGGGGGGGGCAAATCTCTATGAACACTGAAGCTTTCTTT	CASHRGGQISMNTEAFF
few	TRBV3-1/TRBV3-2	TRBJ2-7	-	TGTGCCAGCAGCCAACGGAGCTCCTACGAGCAGTACTTC	CASSQRSSYEQYF
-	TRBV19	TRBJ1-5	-	TGTGCCAGTGGTTCCAGGGAGGGCTCTTGGGGGAGCAATCAGCCCCAGCATTTT	CASGSREGSWGSNQPQHF
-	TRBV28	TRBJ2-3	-	TGTGCCAGCAGTTTCGGCGGGCTCCGGGGCACAGATACGCAGTATTTT	CASSFGGLRGTDTQYF
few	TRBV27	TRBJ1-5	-	TGTGCCAGCAGTACCGGGACGGGAGGGGGTCAGCCCCAGCATTTT	CASSTGTGGGQPQHF
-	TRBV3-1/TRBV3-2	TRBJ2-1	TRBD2	TGTGCCAGCAGCCCTCTTCTAGCGGGAGGCTACAATGAGCAGTTCTTC	CASSPLLAGGYNEQFF